This is a list of T cell receptor beta chains from one sample in a study of cytomegalovirus exposure and HLA in healthy donors. Method: immunoSEQ multiplex PCR; TCRdb's copy keeps in-frame clones and lacks some. The table lists approximately 210,000 clones, roughly 83% of them singletons. Material: PBMCs. The receptors come from a male donor in good health and CMV-seropositive. CDR3s include the opening cysteine and the closing phenylalanine or tryptophan. The order of the fields is clone size, J gene, V gene, D gene, CDR3 protein, CDR3 DNA. The D gene is left open where the match is weak. For some rows the clone size is stated as once, few or many, or as a class when expanded; others skip it.

- TRBJ2-3 TRBV29-1 - CSVVGDWRGTDTQYF TGCAGCGTTGTGGGGGACTGGAGGGGCACAGATACGCAGTATTTT
- TRBJ2-1 TRBV7-2 - CASSAGQRSYNEQFF TGTGCCAGCAGCGCGGGACAGCGCTCCTACAATGAGCAGTTCTTC
- TRBJ2-1 TRBV7-2 TRBD2 CASRGGGGPSHNEQFF TGTGCCAGCAGGGGAGGCGGGGGGCCTTCCCACAATGAGCAGTTCTTC
- TRBJ2-7 TRBV21-1 - CASSTKREVTPDF TGTGCCAGCAGCACCAAACGAGAGGTTACGCCAGACTTC
few TRBJ2-7 TRBV11-2 TRBD1 CASSLDRTGTNQYF TGTGCCAGCAGCTTAGACAGGACAGGGACAAATCAGTACTTC
- TRBJ1-6 TRBV9 - CASSVGSGGNSPLHF TGTGCCAGCAGCGTAGGATCGGGGGGAAATTCACCCCTCCACTTT
- TRBJ2-5 TRBV18 TRBD2 CASSQTSGRLETQYF TGTGCCAGCTCGCAAACTAGCGGGAGGTTGGAGACCCAGTACTTC
- TRBJ2-1 TRBV18 TRBD2 CASSPAGGNEQFF TGTGCCAGCTCCCCCGCGGGGGGCAATGAGCAGTTCTTC
few TRBJ1-2 TRBV2 - CASMTGRQSYTF TGTGCCAGCATGACAGGACGACAATCCTACACCTTC
- TRBJ1-1 TRBV19 TRBD1 CASSITGDDTEAFF TGTGCCAGTAGTATAACAGGGGATGACACTGAAGCTTTCTTT
- TRBJ2-7 TRBV7-2 TRBD2 CASSLPLGTSGRAGEQYF TGTGCCAGCAGCTTACCCCTAGGGACTAGCGGGAGGGCGGGCGAGCAGTACTTC
- TRBJ1-2 TRBV9 - CASSVGLALNYGYTF TGTGCCAGCAGCGTAGGTCTGGCCTTAAACTATGGCTACACCTTC
- TRBJ1-1 TRBV6-5 TRBD1 CASSLTDRENTEAFF TGTGCCAGCAGCCTCACAGACAGGGAAAACACTGAAGCTTTCTTT
- TRBJ2-7 TRBV7-2 - CASSFGRGPYYEQYF TGTGCCAGCAGCTTTGGGCGGGGGCCATACTACGAGCAGTACTTC
- TRBJ2-1 TRBV7-3 TRBD2 CASSRAGGSYNEQFF TGTGCCAGCAGCAGGGCGGGCGGGAGCTACAATGAGCAGTTCTTC
- TRBJ2-1 TRBV6-5 - CASSSPGNYNEQFF TGTGCCAGCAGCTCCCCAGGAAACTACAATGAGCAGTTCTTC
- TRBJ1-5 TRBV5-1 - CASSLGSENQPQHF TGCGCCAGCAGCTTGGGGTCAGAAAATCAGCCCCAGCATTTT
- TRBJ2-1 TRBV19 TRBD2 CASRIAGSSSYNEQFF TGTGCCAGTAGGATAGCGGGGTCAAGCTCCTACAATGAGCAGTTCTTC
- TRBJ1-1 TRBV9 TRBD1 CASSAQGASSLEAFF TGTGCCAGCAGCGCTCAGGGGGCGAGTTCTTTAGAAGCTTTCTTT
- TRBJ2-3 TRBV2 TRBD1 CASTSGQGTDTQYF TGTGCCAGCACATCCGGACAGGGCACAGATACGCAGTATTTT
- TRBJ2-7 TRBV6-6 TRBD1 CATAPLGQGAYEQYF TGTGCCACCGCTCCTTTGGGACAGGGGGCTTACGAGCAGTACTTC
once TRBJ1-4 TRBV6-1 - CASSATTVSTNEKLFF TGTGCCAGCAGTGCTACTACGGTTTCAACTAATGAAAAACTGTTTTTT
- TRBJ2-2 TRBV19 TRBD2 CASSPRTSGGLNTGELFF TGTGCCAGTAGTCCGAGGACTAGCGGGGGGTTGAACACCGGGGAGCTGTTTTTT
- TRBJ1-5 TRBV2 - CASSGGSNQPQHF TGTGCCAGCAGTGGCGGGAGCAATCAGCCCCAGCATTTT
- TRBJ1-3 TRBV9 TRBD1 CASSRPTGHSGNTIYF TGTGCCAGCAGCCGACCGACAGGGCACTCTGGAAACACCATATATTTT